This TCR beta chain was captured by sequencing in a study of blood T cell repertoires in COVID-19. Across the whole study: Whether acute or convalescent, the COVID-19 samples came from the United States, Italy and Spain.

Sequencing used immunoSEQ multiplex PCR; TCRdb keeps in-frame clones, though not all of them. The sample has fewer than 150,000 clones, more than 70% seen once; the top ten hold over 9.5%. The CDR3 is 11 residues long. Trimming took 4 bases from V and 9 from J, leaving 7 bases between them. Per the germline V gene, CDR1 is MNHEY and CDR2 is SVGEGT. This clonotype originated in a man aged 50 to 59 with active or convalescent COVID-19. V gene TRBV6-2 or TRBV6-3 combines with J gene TRBJ1-5; D call uncertain. Sequenced: peripheral blood. CDR3 amino acids: CASSSGGPQHF. CDR3 bases: TGTGCCAGCAGTTCCGGTGGGCCCCAGCATTTT.